This TCR beta chain was obtained from a study of blood T cell repertoires in COVID-19. Assay used: immunoSEQ multiplex PCR; TCRdb lists only in-frame clones, some missing. The sample contains approximately 190,000 clones, about four fifths of which appear only once. Sequenced input: peripheral blood. The receptor's source is a woman aged 65 to 85 with active or convalescent COVID-19.

CDR3 nucleotides: TGTGCCAGCAGTCCACTAGCGGCCGGAATCAATGAGCAGTTCTTC. It translates to CASSPLAAGINEQFF. The V and J genes are TRBV28 and TRBJ2-1, with TRBD2 matching 8 bases. CDR3 size: 15 residues. V was clipped by 5 bases and J by 6 bases; unmatched bases: 9. Germline-derived CDR1 and CDR2 are MDHEN and SYDVKM.